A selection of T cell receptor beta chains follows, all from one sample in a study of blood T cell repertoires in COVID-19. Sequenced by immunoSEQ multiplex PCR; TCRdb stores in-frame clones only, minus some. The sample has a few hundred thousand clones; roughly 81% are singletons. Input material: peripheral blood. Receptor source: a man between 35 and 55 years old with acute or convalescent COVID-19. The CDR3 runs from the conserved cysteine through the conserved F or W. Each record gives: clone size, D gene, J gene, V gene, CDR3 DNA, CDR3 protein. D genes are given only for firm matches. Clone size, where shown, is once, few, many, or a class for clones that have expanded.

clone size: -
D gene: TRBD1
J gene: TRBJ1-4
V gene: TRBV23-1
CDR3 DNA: TGCGCCAGCAGCCGGACTCTAAGGGACAGGGGGGTTACTAATGAAAAACTGTTTTTT
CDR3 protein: CASSRTLRDRGVTNEKLFF

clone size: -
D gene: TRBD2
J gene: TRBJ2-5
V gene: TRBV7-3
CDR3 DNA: TGTGCCAGCAGCCTTGGGGTAGCGGGGGAACAAGAGACCCAGTACTTC
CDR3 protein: CASSLGVAGEQETQYF

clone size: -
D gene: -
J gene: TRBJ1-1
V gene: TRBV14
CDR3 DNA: TGTGCCAGCAGCCAATTAGACAGGAACACTGAAGCTTTCTTT
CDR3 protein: CASSQLDRNTEAFF

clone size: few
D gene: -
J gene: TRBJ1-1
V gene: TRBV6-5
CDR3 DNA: TGTGCCAGTTGCTCAGGGAGGGAGACGGGCACTGAAGCTTTCTTT
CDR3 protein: CASCSGRETGTEAFF

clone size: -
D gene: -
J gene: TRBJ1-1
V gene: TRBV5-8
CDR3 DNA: TGTGCCAGCAGCCTTGGGTTAGGAGTAGCCACTGAAGCTTTCTTT
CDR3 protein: CASSLGLGVATEAFF

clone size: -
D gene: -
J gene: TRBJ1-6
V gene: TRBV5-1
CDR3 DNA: TGCGCCAGCAGCTTCACCCTTAGCTCCTATAATTCACCCCTCCACTTT
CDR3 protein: CASSFTLSSYNSPLHF

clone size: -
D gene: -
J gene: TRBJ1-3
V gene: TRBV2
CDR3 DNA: TGTGCCAGCAGCCAAAAAGTCGGGAGTTCGCGAAACACCATATATTTT
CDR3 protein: CASSQKVGSSRNTIYF

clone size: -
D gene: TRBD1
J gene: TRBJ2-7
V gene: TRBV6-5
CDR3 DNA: TGTGCCAGCAGTTATTCCGACAGGGGCTCTAACGAGCAGTACTTC
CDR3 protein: CASSYSDRGSNEQYF

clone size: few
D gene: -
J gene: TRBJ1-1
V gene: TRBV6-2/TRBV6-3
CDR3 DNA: TGTGCCAGCAGTTACGGGGGGTACACTGAAGCTTTCTTT
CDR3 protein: CASSYGGYTEAFF

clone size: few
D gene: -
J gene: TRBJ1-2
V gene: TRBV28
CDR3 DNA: TGTGCCAGCAGTTTAAACTACGACTATGGCTACACCTTC
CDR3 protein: CASSLNYDYGYTF

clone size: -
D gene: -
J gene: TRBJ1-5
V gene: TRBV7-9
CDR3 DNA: TGTGCCAGCAGCTCCAACTCTAATCAGCCCCAGCATTTT
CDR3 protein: CASSSNSNQPQHF

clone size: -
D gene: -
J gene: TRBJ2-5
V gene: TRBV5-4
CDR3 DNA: TGTGCCAGCAGCCCTAACAGGGTGAGGCTGGGGGAGACCCAGTACTTC
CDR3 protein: CASSPNRVRLGETQYF

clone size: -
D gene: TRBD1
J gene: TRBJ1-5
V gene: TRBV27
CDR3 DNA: TGTGCCAGCAGTTTATCCGGGACAGGGGGTCAGCCCCAGCATTTT
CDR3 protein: CASSLSGTGGQPQHF